Reported below is one T cell receptor beta chain. Its cognate antigen is unknown. This sample is drawn from a study of PD-L1 blockade in urothelial cancer. Study as a whole: Bladder-origin urothelial cancer in males covered about 90% of the roughly 30 patients.

Germline CDR1 is LNHDA and CDR2 is SQIVND (reference sequence). Germline trimming cut 2 bases from V and 4 bases from J; bases unmatched to any gene: 4. This CDR3 spans 16 amino acids. Study-level points and caveats: Pretreatment blood TCR clonality under the median forecast improved survival.

Sequenced by immunoSEQ multiplex PCR; TCRdb stores in-frame clones only, minus some. The data contain 60,000 or so clones, about four fifths of them singletons. Stated time point: pretreatment peripheral blood. The chain is built from TRBV19 and TRBJ2-2; 10 bases fit TRBD2. The specimen was PBMCs, collected around atezolizumab (anti-PD-L1) treatment. The TCR originated in a man in his 70s with urothelial cancer. DNA of the CDR3: TGTGCCAGTAGTATAAGAGCGGGAGGGCCCACCGGGGAGCTGTTTTTT. Its translation is CASSIRAGGPTGELFF.